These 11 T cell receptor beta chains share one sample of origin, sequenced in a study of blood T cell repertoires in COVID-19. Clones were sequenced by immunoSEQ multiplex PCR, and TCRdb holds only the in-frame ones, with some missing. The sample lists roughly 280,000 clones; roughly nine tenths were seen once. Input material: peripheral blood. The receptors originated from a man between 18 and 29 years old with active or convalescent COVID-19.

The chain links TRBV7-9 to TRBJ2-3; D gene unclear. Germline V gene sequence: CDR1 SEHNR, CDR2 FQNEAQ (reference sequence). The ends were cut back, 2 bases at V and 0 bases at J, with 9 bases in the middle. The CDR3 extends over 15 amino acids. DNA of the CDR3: TGTGCCAGCAGCTTATCTCCCACTAGCACAGATACGCAGTATTTT. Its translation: CASSLSPTSTDTQYF. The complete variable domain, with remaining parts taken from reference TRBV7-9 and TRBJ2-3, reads DTGVSQNPRHKITKRGQNVTFRCDPISEHNRLYWYRQTLGQGPEFLTYFQNEAQLEKSRLLSDRFSAERPKGSFSTLEIQRTEQGDSAMYLCASSLSPTSTDTQYFGPGTRLTVL.

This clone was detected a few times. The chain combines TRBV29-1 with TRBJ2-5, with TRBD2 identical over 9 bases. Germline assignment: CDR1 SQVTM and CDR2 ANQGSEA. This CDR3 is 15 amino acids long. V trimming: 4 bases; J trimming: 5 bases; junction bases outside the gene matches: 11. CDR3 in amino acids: CSVGPPASGDETQYF. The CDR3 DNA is TGCAGCGTTGGTCCCCCGGCTAGCGGGGATGAGACCCAGTACTTC. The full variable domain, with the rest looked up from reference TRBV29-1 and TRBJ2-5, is SAVISQKPSRDICQRGTSLTIQCQVDSQVTMMFWYRQQPGQSLTLIATANQGSEATYESGFVIDKFPISRPNLTFSTLTVSNMSPEDSSIYLCSVGPPASGDETQYFGPGTRLLVL.

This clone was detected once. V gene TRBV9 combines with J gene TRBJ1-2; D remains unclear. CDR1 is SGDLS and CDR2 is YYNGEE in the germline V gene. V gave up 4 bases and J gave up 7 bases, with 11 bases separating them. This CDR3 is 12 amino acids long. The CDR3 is CASSRGFAGYTF. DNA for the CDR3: TGTGCCAGCAGCCGAGGCTTTGCTGGCTACACCTTC.

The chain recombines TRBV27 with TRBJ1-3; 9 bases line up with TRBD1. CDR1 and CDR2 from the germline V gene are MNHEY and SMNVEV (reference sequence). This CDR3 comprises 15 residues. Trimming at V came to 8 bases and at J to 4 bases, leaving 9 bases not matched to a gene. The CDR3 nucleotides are TGTGCCAGCGAGGACAGGGGTTCTGGGGGAAACACCATATATTTT. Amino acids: CASEDRGSGGNTIYF.

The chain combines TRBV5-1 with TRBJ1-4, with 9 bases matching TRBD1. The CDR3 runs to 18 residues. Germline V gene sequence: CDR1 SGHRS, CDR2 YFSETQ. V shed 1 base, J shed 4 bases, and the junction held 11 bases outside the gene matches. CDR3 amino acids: CASSLRGQGEGGNEKLFF. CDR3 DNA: TGCGCCAGCAGCTTGAGGGGACAGGGCGAAGGTGGTAATGAAAAACTGTTTTTT.

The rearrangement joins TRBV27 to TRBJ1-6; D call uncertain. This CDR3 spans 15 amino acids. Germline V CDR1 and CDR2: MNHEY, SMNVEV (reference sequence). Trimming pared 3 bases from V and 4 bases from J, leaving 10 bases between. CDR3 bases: TGTGCCAGCAGTTTTCAGAACATTTATAATTCACCCCTCCACTTT. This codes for CASSFQNIYNSPLHF.

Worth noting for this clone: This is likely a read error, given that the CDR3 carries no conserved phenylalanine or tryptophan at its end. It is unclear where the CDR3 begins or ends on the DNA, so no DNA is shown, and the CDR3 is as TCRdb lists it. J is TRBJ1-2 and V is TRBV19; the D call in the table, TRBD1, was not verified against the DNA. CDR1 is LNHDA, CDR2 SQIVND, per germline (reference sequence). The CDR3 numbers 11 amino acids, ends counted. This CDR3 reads CAGNKWTDFLP.

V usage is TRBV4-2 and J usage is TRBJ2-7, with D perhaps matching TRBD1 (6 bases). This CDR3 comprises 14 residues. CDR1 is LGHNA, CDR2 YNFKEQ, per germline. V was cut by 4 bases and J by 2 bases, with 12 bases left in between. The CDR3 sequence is CASSLQGSAYEQYF. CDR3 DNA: TGTGCCAGCAGCCTCCAGGGGTCCGCCTACGAGCAGTACTTC.

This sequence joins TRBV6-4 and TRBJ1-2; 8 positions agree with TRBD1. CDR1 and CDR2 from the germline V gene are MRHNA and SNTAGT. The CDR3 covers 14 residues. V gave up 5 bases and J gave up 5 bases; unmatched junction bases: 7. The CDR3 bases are TGTGCCAGCAGTCCTTTGGGGACAGGTTATGGCTACACCTTC. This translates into CASSPLGTGYGYTF.

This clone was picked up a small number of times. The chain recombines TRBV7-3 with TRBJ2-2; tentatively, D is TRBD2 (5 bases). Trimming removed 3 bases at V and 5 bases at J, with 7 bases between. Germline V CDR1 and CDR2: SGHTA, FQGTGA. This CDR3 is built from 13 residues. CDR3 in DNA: TGTGCCAGCAGCTTGGGAGCGACCGGGGAGCTGTTTTTT. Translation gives CASSLGATGELFF.

CDR3 amino acids: CATSDPGTALYGYTF. The CDR3 bases are TGTGCCACCAGTGATCCCGGGACAGCCTTATATGGCTACACCTTC. The chain combines TRBV24-1 with TRBJ1-2; 7 positions match TRBD1. From germline, CDR1 is KGHDR and CDR2 SFDVKD. The V and J ends lost 3 bases and 5 bases, in that order; junction bases with no gene match: 8. The CDR3 runs to 15 residues.